Here is one T cell receptor beta chain with its context. The sample is drawn from a study of T cells of healthy individuals. This CDR3 is built from 14 residues. Germline loops: CDR1 MNHNY, CDR2 SVGAGI (reference sequence). V was pared by 8 bases and J by 7 bases, with 13 bases of the junction left unmatched. TCRdb re-analysed the 5' RACE reads in MiXCR, keeping a single row per CDR3 protein. Among 95,000 to 100,000 distinct CDR3 sequences listed, 15% to 20% were seen once. The chain uses TRBV6-6 and TRBJ1-2; 7 nucleotides match TRBD1. The sequence was obtained from a human donor in good health. In nucleotides, the CDR3 is TGTGCCAGCTCTCTGCAGGGGGGTAATATTGGCTACACCTTC. It is translated as CASSLQGGNIGYTF.